This TCR beta chain was documented in a study of molecular identifiers for immune sequencing clone quantification. Points from the study as a whole: In naive cells, under 1% of molecules belonged to clones above 20 RNA copies, against over 97% in effector cells.

This clonotype showed up many times. The target antigen is unknown. Trimming took 0 bases from V and 0 from J, leaving 8 bases between them. CDR1 is MNHEY, CDR2 SVGEGT, per germline. The CDR3 runs 15 residues. TCRdb redid the calling of the PCR reads with MiXCR, one entry per CDR3 protein. The data show 550,000 to 750,000 distinct CDR3 sequences, about 20% seen once. The sequencing input was naive CD8+ T cells from blood, with Jurkat cell RNA spiked in. Subset: FACS-sorted CD8+CD4-CCR7+CD45RA+ naive T cells. The clonotype was recovered from a human donor in good health. Some libraries in this study had Jurkat cell RNA spiked in. The chain recombines TRBV6-2 or TRBV6-3 with TRBJ1-2; D ambiguous. The CDR3 coding sequence is TGTGCCAGCAGTTACTCCGAGGCCCCTAACTATGGCTACACCTTC. Its translation: CASSYSEAPNYGYTF.